This TCR beta chain comes out of a study of blood T cell repertoires in COVID-19. Study information: Among Cohort 3 donors, those recovered had two negative PCRs, clearance, or symptom resolution. Sources were T cells, B-cell-depleted T cells, or PBMCs; the material itself was cDNA or gDNA.

TCRdb's table, derived via immunoSEQ multiplex PCR, lists solely in-frame clones and lacks some. This table has fewer than 200,000 clones, roughly 78% appearing once. There are 14 residues in the CDR3. Germline V CDR1 and CDR2: SGHTA, FQGNSA. Trimming stripped 5 bases from V and 1 base from J, with 9 bases between. The rearrangement joins TRBV7-2 to TRBJ2-1; D is unresolved. Specimen: PBMCs or T cells enriched from blood (not recorded which). The receptor's source is a woman aged 70-85 years in a cohort exposed to, infected with or recovered from COVID-19 (not recorded which). CDR3 protein: CASSLADSYNEQFF. The CDR3 DNA reads TGTGCCAGCAGCCTCGCGGATTCCTACAATGAGCAGTTCTTC.